Following are 32 T cell receptor beta chains from one sample sequenced in a study of blood T cell dynamics during melanoma immunotherapy. Only in-frame clones appear in the TCRdb table, and some are missing; sequencing was by immunoSEQ multiplex PCR. The sample has approximately 11,000 clones, roughly nine tenths seen once. Time point noted: week 3, after first cycle of checkpoint inhibitor. Sequencing was performed on blood, taken from a patient treated with checkpoint blockade. The receptor source for this set is a human donor with melanoma.

The J gene is TRBJ2-5, the V gene TRBV25-1, with 7 bases that match TRBD2. The ends lost 8 bases at V and 4 bases at J; junction bases unmatched: 10. CDR3 length: 14 amino acids. Germline CDR1 MGHDK, CDR2 SYGVNS. CDR3 amino acids: CASGGDGAVETQYF. The CDR3 DNA sequence: TGTGCCAGCGGGGGGGACGGTGCGGTAGAGACCCAGTACTTC.

This clone appeared a few times. The chain uses TRBV5-1 and TRBJ1-1; 8 bases fit TRBD1. Unmatched junction bases numbered 1, after V lost 0 bases and J lost 6 bases. The CDR3 extends over 13 amino acids. The germline CDR1 and CDR2 sequences are SGHRS and YFSETQ. The CDR3 DNA is TGCGCCAGCAGCTTGGAGGGACAGGCTGAAGCTTTCTTT. Its protein product is CASSLEGQAEAFF.

J is TRBJ2-3 and V is TRBV2; maybe TRBD2 (6 bases). This CDR3 is 14 amino acids long. CDR1 and CDR2 from the germline V gene are SNHLY and FYNNEI. Deletions cut 5 bases from V and 3 bases from J, with 12 bases between. The CDR3 region has the DNA TGTGCCAGCAGTTCCGACCGGGGGACAGATACGCAGTATTTT. This translates into CASSSDRGTDTQYF.

The chain couples TRBV7-6 to TRBJ2-7, with D uncertain. The CDR3 loop spans 14 amino acids. Trimming removed 0 bases at V and 2 bases at J, with 8 bases between. Germline values: CDR1 SGHVS, CDR2 FNYEAQ. Here the CDR3 reads CASSLAAETYEQYF. CDR3 sequence (DNA): TGTGCCAGCAGCTTAGCGGCCGAAACCTACGAGCAGTACTTC.

There are a few counts of this clone. This chain links TRBV18 with TRBJ1-2; D is undetermined. There are 15 residues in the CDR3. Per the germline V gene, CDR1 is KGHSH and CDR2 is LQKENI. The ends were cut back, 2 bases at V and 4 bases at J, with 14 bases in the middle. DNA for the CDR3: TGTGCCAGCTCACCAGATATGGCAGCAGGCTATGGCTACACCTTC. Translated: CASSPDMAAGYGYTF.

The count of this clone is one. V gene TRBV7-9 combines with J gene TRBJ2-2; D might be TRBD2 (6 bases). Germline V gene sequence: CDR1 SEHNR, CDR2 FQNEAQ (reference sequence). The CDR3 extends over 14 amino acids. V shed 3 bases and J shed 4 bases, with 9 bases lying between them. The CDR3 spells CASSLGGGTGELFF. The CDR3 nucleotides read TGTGCCAGCAGCTTGGGGGGAGGCACCGGGGAGCTGTTTTTT.

In its sample, this clone was seen a few times. The chain couples TRBV28 to TRBJ1-5, with TRBD1 as a possible D gene (5 bases). The CDR3 is 13 amino acids. Trimming removed 7 bases at V and 3 bases at J, with 10 bases between. Germline CDR1 and CDR2: MDHEN and SYDVKM. The CDR3 sequence is CASTRQFNQPQHF. CDR3 DNA sequence: TGTGCCAGCACGAGACAGTTCAATCAGCCCCAGCATTTT.

About this clone: A junction end diverges from the germline sequence, so it may reflect a read error. This chain links TRBV7-7 with TRBJ2-5, with 8 bases aligning to TRBD2. Germline CDR1 is SSHAT and CDR2 is FNYEAQ (reference sequence). The CDR3 runs 13 residues. CDR3 bases: TGTGCTAGCAGCCCCCGGGGGGGGGAGACCCAGTACTTC. Translation: CASSPRGGETQYF.

This clone showed up just a few times. The chain joins TRBV6-1 to TRBJ1-2; perhaps TRBD1 as D (5 bases). The germline V gene encodes CDR1 MNHNS and CDR2 SASEGT. Trimming shortened V by 7 bases and J by 1 base, and 13 bases separated the two germline ends. There are 14 residues in the CDR3. The CDR3 nucleotides read TGTGCCAGCACCGAGGGCAGGGTTAACTATGGCTACACCTTC. This sequence encodes CASTEGRVNYGYTF.

The V call is TRBV4-3, the J call TRBJ2-5; 8 bases align to TRBD2. Germline V gene lookup returns CDR1 LGHNA and CDR2 YSLEER. The CDR3 has 14 amino acids. Germline trimming cut 1 base from V and 4 bases from J; bases unmatched to any gene: 2. The CDR3 region is CASSQGGRIETQYF. The CDR3 coding sequence is TGCGCCAGCAGCCAAGGCGGGAGGATAGAGACCCAGTACTTC.

Points on this clone: At one end the junction does not follow the germline gene, possibly because of a read error. The chain recombines TRBV20-1 with TRBJ2-2; D may be TRBD1 or TRBD2 (5 bases each). From germline, CDR1 is DFQATT and CDR2 SNEGSKA (reference sequence). The CDR3 loop spans 11 amino acids. The CDR3 coding sequence is TGCAGTGCTAGAGTTGGCGGCAGGGCGGGTTTT. It specifies CSARVGGRAGF.

The V call is TRBV6-1, the J call TRBJ2-7, with 11 bases aligning to TRBD2. The V gene's germline CDR1 is MNHNS and CDR2 SASEGT. The CDR3 totals 16 residues. V was clipped by 3 bases and J by 3 bases; unmatched bases: 7. The DNA for the CDR3 is TGTGCCAGCAGTGATAGCGGGAGGGGGTACAACTACGAGCAGTACTTC. Translation: CASSDSGRGYNYEQYF.

The chain combines TRBV6-5 with TRBJ1-2; 7 bases map to TRBD1. J lost 7 bases, V lost 4 bases, and 9 bases had no gene match. Germline lookup yields CDR1 MNHEY and CDR2 SVGAGI. This CDR3 region has 14 residues. The CDR3 coding sequence is TGTGCCAGCAGTTCCCGCCAGGGGGGAAGTGGCTACACCTTC. Its protein is CASSSRQGGSGYTF.

This chain links TRBV10-3 with TRBJ1-4, with D tentatively TRBD1 (6 bases). CDR1 and CDR2 (germline): ENHRY, SYGVKD. Trimming took 10 bases from V and 7 from J, leaving 16 bases between them. CDR3 length: 13 amino acids. The DNA for the CDR3 is TGTGCCACCCGGACAGTGGGGGGTGAAAAACTGTTTTTT. It codes for CATRTVGGEKLFF.

This chain joins TRBV19 and TRBJ2-7; unclear D gene. Trimming took 6 bases from V and 4 from J, leaving 16 bases between them. Germline loops: CDR1 LNHDA, CDR2 SQIVND (reference sequence). The CDR3 is made up of 14 amino acids. CDR3 loop: CASSLDTPAYEQYF. In DNA form, the CDR3 reads TGTGCCAGTAGCCTCGACACCCCCGCGTACGAGCAGTACTTC.

V usage is TRBV9 and J usage is TRBJ2-7; D gene unclear. Trimming took off 2 bases at V and 6 bases at J, with 12 bases between the two ends. The CDR3 has 13 amino acids. Germline lookup yields CDR1 SGDLS and CDR2 YYNGEE. DNA for the CDR3: TGTGCCAGCAGCGTTCTGGCTAGTAGCGAGCAGTACTTC. Protein: CASSVLASSEQYF.

Only a few counts were recorded for this clone. The rearrangement links TRBV7-3 to TRBJ2-2, with D tentatively TRBD1 or TRBD2 (6 bases each). The CDR3 extends over 16 amino acids. The germline V and J ends were trimmed by 3 bases and 3 bases, with 14 bases remaining between them. Germline values: CDR1 SGHTA, CDR2 FQGTGA. The CDR3 region has the DNA TGTGCCAGCAGCTTGGGCCCAAGGGGGGACACCGGGGAGCTGTTTTTT. Encoded protein: CASSLGPRGDTGELFF.

The chain is built from TRBV6-1 and TRBJ1-2, with 7 bases that match TRBD1. CDR1 and CDR2 from the germline V gene are MNHNS and SASEGT. CDR3 length: 13 residues. Trimming removed 5 bases from V and 5 bases from J; junction bases left unmatched: 5. The CDR3 DNA is TGTGCCAGCAGTCGGGACAGATTATATGGCTACACCTTC. It encodes CASSRDRLYGYTF.

The rearrangement joins TRBV7-2 to TRBJ2-5, with TRBD2 matching 9 bases. With 1 base clipped from V and 2 bases from J, the junction kept 8 bases outside the gene matches. In germline, CDR1 is SGHTA, CDR2 FQGNSA. The CDR3 totals 17 residues. CDR3 in DNA: TGTGCCAGCAGCTTAGTAGCCCTAGCGGGGTCTCAAGAGACCCAGTACTTC. Its translation: CASSLVALAGSQETQYF.

This chain joins TRBV7-9 and TRBJ1-5; D perhaps matches TRBD1 (5 bases). Germline V lookup: CDR1 SEHNR, CDR2 FQNEAQ (reference sequence). The V gene lost 5 bases and the J gene lost 0 bases, with 11 bases spanning the gap. This CDR3 is 15 amino acids long. CDR3 DNA sequence: TGTGCCAGCAGCCTAGGGGAGGGTAGCAATCAGCCCCAGCATTTT. Amino acid sequence: CASSLGEGSNQPQHF.

The rearrangement links TRBV2 to TRBJ2-6; weak D call: TRBD1 (6 bases). Trimming cost V 5 bases and J 4 bases, with 12 bases left between them. CDR3 length: 15 residues. Germline loops: CDR1 SNHLY, CDR2 FYNNEI. CDR3 protein: CASSSQGTGANVLTF. CDR3 coding DNA: TGTGCCAGCAGTTCACAGGGAACCGGGGCCAACGTCCTGACTTTC.

This chain links TRBV7-8 with TRBJ2-5; D is possibly TRBD2 (6 bases). With the DNA end fitting TRBJ2-7 better, the J assignment may be wrong. The length of the CDR3 is 14 residues. CDR1 and CDR2 from the germline V gene are SGHVS and FQNEAQ. CDR3 sequence (DNA): TGTGCCAGCAGCTTGGACCGGGGGTATTACGAGCAGTACTTC. Residues: CASSLDRGYYEQYF.

This clone showed up just once. The chain recombines TRBV28 with TRBJ2-5; 10 bases are shared with TRBD2. The junction had 14 bases not matched to a gene; V was cut back by 5 bases and J by 11 bases. Per the germline V gene, CDR1 is MDHEN and CDR2 is SYDVKM. The CDR3 is made up of 15 amino acids. DNA of the CDR3: TGTGCCAGCAGTATCCCTTCTAGCGGGGGTGGGGAGCAGTACTTC. This sequence encodes CASSIPSSGGGEQYF.

The rearrangement joins TRBV7-8 to TRBJ2-7; a weak D match, TRBD2 (7 bases). Trimming removed 7 bases at V and 1 base at J, with 17 bases between. The CDR3 totals 15 residues. Germline loops: CDR1 SGHVS, CDR2 FQNEAQ. In DNA, the CDR3 is TGTGCCAGCACCCGGGGGGCGGGTGATTCCTACGAGCAGTACTTC. It translates to CASTRGAGDSYEQYF.

A word on this clone: Other DNA sequences of this sample code for an identical CDR3. The V and J genes are TRBV27 and TRBJ2-1; D is undetermined. Germline CDR1 MNHEY, CDR2 SMNVEV (reference sequence). Trimming cost V 0 bases and J 0 bases, with 12 bases left between them. This CDR3 is built from 17 residues. The CDR3 DNA sequence: TGTGCCAGCAGTTTATCCATCCGGCCGAGCTCCTACAATGAGCAGTTCTTC. This gives the protein CASSLSIRPSSYNEQFF.

The chain uses TRBV27 and TRBJ2-1, with TRBD2 identical over 7 bases. V gave up 7 bases and J gave up 10 bases; unmatched junction bases: 16. The V gene's germline CDR1 is MNHEY and CDR2 SMNVEV (reference sequence). The CDR3 consists of 15 residues. CDR3 protein: CASTIGGGVGREQFF. The CDR3 DNA sequence: TGTGCCAGCACCATTGGGGGGGGAGTTGGGAGGGAGCAGTTCTTC.

This clone was found a few times. The genes are TRBV28 and TRBJ1-5; TRBD1 matches at 8 bases. V shed 6 bases, J shed 0 bases, and the junction held 10 bases outside the gene matches. The germline V gene encodes CDR1 MDHEN and CDR2 SYDVKM. CDR3 length: 17 residues. The CDR3 nucleotides read TGTGCCAGCAGAGACCGGGACAGGTCGTATAGCAATCAGCCCCAGCATTTT. It yields the protein CASRDRDRSYSNQPQHF.

The genes are TRBV2 and TRBJ2-1, with TRBD2 matching over 13 bases. This CDR3 has 14 amino acids. Germline V gives CDR1 SNHLY, CDR2 FYNNEI. V shed 8 bases, J shed 4 bases, and the junction held 2 bases outside the gene matches. The CDR3 DNA is TGTGCCAGCCGGGGACTAGCGGGGTACAATGAGCAGTTCTTC. This encodes CASRGLAGYNEQFF.

The chain is built from TRBV5-1 and TRBJ2-7; D gene ambiguous. CDR1 is SGHRS and CDR2 is YFSETQ in the germline V gene. The V gene lost 0 bases and the J gene lost 3 bases, with 10 bases spanning the gap. The CDR3 covers 14 residues. CDR3: CASSLAPGDYEQYF. In DNA form, the CDR3 reads TGCGCCAGCAGCTTGGCCCCTGGGGACTACGAGCAGTACTTC.

This chain uses TRBV10-3 with TRBJ1-5, with D possibly being TRBD1 (6 bases). This CDR3 has 14 amino acids. The V and J ends lost 10 bases and 4 bases respectively, with 17 bases between them. Germline V gene lookup returns CDR1 ENHRY and CDR2 SYGVKD. The CDR3: CASAGAEGNQPQHF. CDR3 sequence (DNA): TGTGCCAGCGCGGGGGCCGAGGGGAATCAGCCCCAGCATTTT.

The chain is built from TRBV6-1 and TRBJ1-5; tentative D call: TRBD1 (6 bases). The V gene's germline CDR1 is MNHNS and CDR2 SASEGT. The ends were cut back, 3 bases at V and 7 bases at J, with 16 bases in the middle. This CDR3 is 15 amino acids long. The CDR3 loop is CASSEVGAWRQPQHF. The CDR3 DNA sequence: TGTGCCAGCAGTGAGGTGGGGGCTTGGCGGCAGCCCCAGCATTTT.

V is TRBV19 and J is TRBJ2-3; D could derive from TRBD1 or TRBD2 (5 bases each). Germline CDR1 reads LNHDA; CDR2 reads SQIVND (reference sequence). The germline V and J ends were trimmed by 7 bases and 2 bases, with 19 bases remaining between them. CDR3 length equals 16 residues. CDR3 amino acids: CASTPLGRGPTDTQYF. The CDR3 DNA reads TGTGCCAGTACCCCGTTAGGACGGGGCCCCACAGATACGCAGTATTTT.